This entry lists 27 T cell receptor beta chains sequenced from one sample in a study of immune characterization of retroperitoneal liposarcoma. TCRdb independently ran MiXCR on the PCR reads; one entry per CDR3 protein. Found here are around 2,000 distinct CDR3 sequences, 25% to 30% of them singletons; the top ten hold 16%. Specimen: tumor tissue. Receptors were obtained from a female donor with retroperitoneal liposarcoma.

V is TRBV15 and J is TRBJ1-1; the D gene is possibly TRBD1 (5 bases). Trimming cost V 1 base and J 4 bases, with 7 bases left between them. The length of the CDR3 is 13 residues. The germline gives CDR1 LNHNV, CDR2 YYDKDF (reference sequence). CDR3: CATSRGGGTEAFF. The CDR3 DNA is TGTGCCACCAGCAGAGGGGGGGGCACTGAAGCTTTCTTT.

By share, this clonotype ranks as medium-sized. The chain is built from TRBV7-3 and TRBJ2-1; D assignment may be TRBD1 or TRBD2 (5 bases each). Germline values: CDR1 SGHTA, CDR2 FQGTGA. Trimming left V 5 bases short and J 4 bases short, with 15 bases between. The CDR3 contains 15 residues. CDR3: CASSDTGTLYNEQFF. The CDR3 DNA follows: TGTGCCAGCAGCGATACCGGGACCCTATACAATGAGCAGTTCTTC.

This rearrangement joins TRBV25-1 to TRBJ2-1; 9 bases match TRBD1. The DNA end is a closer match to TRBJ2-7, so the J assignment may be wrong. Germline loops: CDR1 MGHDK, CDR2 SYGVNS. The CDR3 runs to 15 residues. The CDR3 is CASSDPGQGAHEQYF. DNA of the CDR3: TGTGCCAGCAGTGATCCGGGACAGGGTGCCCACGAGCAGTACTTC.

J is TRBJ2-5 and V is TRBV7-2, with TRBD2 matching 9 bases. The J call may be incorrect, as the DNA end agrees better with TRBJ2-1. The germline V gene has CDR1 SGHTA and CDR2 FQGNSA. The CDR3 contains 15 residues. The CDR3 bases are TGTGCCAGCAGCTTAGGTAGCGGGAGAACGAATGAGCAGTTCTTC. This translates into CASSLGSGRTNEQFF.

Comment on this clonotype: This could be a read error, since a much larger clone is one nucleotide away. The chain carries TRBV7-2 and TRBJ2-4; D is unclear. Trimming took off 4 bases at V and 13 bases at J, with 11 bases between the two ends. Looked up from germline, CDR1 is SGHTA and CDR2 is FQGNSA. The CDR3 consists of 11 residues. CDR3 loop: CASSSLGEQYF. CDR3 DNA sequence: TGTGCCAGCAGCTCCCTTGGAGAGCAGTACTTC.

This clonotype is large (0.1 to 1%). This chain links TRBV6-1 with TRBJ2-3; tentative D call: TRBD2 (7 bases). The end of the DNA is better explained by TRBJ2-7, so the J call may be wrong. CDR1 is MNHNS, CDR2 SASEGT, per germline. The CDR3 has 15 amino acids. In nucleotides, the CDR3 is TGTGCCAGCAGTGAAGCTGGGGGGGGCGGCTACGAGCAGTACTTC. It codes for CASSEAGGGGYEQYF.

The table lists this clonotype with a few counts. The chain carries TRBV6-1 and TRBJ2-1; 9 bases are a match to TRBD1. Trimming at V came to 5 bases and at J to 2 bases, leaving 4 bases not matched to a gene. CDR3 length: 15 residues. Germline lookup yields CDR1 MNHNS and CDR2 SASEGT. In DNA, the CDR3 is TGTGCCAGCAGTCAACAGGGGGCCCCCTACAATGAGCAGTTCTTC. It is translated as CASSQQGAPYNEQFF.

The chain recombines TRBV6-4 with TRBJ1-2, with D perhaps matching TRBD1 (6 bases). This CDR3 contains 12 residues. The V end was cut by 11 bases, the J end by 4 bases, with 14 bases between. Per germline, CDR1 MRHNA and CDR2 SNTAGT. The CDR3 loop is CAGSGDGYGYTF. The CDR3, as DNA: TGTGCCGGCTCAGGGGACGGCTATGGCTACACCTTC.

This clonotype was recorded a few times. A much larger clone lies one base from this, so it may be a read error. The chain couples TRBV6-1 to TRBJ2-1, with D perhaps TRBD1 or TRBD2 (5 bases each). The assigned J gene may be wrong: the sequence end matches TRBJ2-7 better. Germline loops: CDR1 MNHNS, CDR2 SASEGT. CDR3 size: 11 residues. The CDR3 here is CASSWGNEQYF. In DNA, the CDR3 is TGTGCCAGCTCGTGGGGGAATGAGCAGTACTTC.

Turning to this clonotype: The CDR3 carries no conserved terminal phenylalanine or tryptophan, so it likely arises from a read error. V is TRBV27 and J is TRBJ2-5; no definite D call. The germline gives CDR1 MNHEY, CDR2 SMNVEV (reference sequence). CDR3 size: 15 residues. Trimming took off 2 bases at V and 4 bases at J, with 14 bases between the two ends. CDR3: CASSLIGTNPETQYL. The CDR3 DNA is TGTGCCAGCAGTTTAATAGGAACAAACCCAGAGACCCAGTACTTA.

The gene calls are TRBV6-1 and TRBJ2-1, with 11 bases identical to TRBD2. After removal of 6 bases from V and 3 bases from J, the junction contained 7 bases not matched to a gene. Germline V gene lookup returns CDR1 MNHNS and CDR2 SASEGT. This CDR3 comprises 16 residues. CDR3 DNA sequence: TGTGCCAGCAGAGATCTAGCGGGAGGCCTCTACAATGAGCAGTTCTTC. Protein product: CASRDLAGGLYNEQFF.

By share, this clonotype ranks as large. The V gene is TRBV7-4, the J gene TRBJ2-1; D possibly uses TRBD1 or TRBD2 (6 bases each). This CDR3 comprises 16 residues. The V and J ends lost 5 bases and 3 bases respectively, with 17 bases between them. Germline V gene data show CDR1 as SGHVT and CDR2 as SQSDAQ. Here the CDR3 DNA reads TGTGCCAGCAGCCCGAACGGGGGCAATTACTACAATGAGCAGTTCTTC. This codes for CASSPNGGNYYNEQFF. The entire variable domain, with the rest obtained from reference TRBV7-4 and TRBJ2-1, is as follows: GAGVSQSPRYKVAKRGRDVALRCDSISGHVTLYWYRQTLGQGSEVLTYSQSDAQRDKSGRPSGRFSAERPERSVSTLKIQRTEQGDSAVYLCASSPNGGNYYNEQFFGPGTRLTVL.

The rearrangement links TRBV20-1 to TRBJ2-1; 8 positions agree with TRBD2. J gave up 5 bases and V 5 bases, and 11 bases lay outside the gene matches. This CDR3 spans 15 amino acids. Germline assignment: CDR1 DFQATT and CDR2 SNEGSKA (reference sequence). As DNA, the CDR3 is TGCAGTGCTGGCAACGCGGGGGGTATGGACAATGAGCAGTTCTTC. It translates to CSAGNAGGMDNEQFF.

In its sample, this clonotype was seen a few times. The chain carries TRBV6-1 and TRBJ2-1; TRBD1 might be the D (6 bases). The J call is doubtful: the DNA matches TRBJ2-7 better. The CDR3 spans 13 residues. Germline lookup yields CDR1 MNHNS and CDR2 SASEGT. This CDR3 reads CASRLQGYGEQYF. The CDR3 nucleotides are TGTGCCAGCAGACTACAGGGCTACGGGGAGCAGTACTTC.

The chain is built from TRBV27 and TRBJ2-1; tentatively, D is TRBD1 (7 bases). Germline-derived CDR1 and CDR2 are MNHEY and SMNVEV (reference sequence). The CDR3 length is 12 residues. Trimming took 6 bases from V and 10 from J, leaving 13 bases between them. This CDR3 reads CASSNRGGEQFF. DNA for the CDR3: TGTGCCAGCAGCAACAGGGGAGGAGAGCAGTTCTTC.

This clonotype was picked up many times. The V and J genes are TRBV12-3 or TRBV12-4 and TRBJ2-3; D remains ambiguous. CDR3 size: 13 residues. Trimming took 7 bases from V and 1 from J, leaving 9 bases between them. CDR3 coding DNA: TGTGCCAGCACCCCATCGGGCACAGATACGCAGTATTTT. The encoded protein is CASTPSGTDTQYF.

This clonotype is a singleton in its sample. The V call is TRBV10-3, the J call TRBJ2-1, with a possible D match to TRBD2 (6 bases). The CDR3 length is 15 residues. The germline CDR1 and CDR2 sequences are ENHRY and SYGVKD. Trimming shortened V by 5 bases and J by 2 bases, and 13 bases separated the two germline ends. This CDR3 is CAISPGEEAYNEQFF. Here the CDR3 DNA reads TGTGCCATCAGTCCGGGAGAGGAGGCCTACAATGAGCAGTTCTTC.

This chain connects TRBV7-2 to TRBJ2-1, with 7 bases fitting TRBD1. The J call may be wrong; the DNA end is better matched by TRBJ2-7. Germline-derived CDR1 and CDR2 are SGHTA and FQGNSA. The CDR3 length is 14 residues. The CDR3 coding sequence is TGTGCCAGCAGCTTAGGGTGGCAGGGGGAGCGGCAGTACTTC. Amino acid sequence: CASSLGWQGERQYF.

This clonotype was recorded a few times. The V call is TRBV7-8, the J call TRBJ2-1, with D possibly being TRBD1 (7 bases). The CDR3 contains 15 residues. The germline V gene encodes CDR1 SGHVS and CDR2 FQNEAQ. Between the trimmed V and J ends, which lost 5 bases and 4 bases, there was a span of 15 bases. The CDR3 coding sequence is TGTGCCAGCAGCCAGGGGGGAGAGGGGTACAATGAGCAGTTCTTC. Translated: CASSQGGEGYNEQFF.

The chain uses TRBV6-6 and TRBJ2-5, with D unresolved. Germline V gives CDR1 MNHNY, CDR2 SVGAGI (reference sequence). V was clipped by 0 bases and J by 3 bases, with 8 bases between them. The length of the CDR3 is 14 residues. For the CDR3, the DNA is TGTGCCAGCAGTTACTCGATTACGGAAGAGACCCAGTACTTC. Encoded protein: CASSYSITEETQYF.

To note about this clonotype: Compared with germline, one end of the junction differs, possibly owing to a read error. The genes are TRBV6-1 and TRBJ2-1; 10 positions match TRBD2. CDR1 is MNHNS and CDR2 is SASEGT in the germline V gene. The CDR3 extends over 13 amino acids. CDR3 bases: TGTGCCAGCAGTGAAACCCGGGACCTAGCGGGAGACTTC. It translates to CASSETRDLAGDF.

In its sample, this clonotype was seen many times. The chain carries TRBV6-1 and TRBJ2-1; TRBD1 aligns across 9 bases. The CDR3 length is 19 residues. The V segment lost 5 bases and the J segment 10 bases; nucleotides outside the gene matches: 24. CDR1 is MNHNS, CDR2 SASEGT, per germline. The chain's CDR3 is CASSPEEGQGVASSYEQFF. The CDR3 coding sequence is TGTGCCAGCAGTCCCGAAGAGGGACAGGGTGTAGCTTCCTCCTACGAGCAGTTCTTC.

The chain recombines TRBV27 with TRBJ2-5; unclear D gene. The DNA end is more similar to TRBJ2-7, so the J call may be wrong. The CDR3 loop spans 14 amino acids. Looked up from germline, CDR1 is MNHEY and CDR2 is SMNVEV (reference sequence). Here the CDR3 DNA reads TGTGCCAGCAGTCTGACCTCTAACTCCTACGAGCAGTACTTC. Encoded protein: CASSLTSNSYEQYF.

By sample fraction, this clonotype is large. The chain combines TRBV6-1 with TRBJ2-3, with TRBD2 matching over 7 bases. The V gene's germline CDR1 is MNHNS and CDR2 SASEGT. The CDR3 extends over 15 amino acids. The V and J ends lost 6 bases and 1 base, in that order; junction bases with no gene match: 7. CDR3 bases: TGTGCCAGCAGAGGCGGGAGTGTGGGCACAGATACGCAGTATTTT. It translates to CASRGGSVGTDTQYF.

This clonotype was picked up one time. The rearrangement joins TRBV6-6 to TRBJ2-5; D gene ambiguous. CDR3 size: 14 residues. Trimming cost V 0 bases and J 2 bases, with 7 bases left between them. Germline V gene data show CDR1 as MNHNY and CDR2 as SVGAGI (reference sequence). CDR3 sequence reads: CASSYSRRQETQYF. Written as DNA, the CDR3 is TGTGCCAGCAGTTACTCCCGCAGGCAAGAGACCCAGTACTTC.

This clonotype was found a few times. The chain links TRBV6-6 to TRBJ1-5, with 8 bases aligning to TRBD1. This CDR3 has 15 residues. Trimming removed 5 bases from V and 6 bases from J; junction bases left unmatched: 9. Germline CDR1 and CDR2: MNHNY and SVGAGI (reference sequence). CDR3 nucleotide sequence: TGTGCCAGCAGTGACGACAGGGGAGCAGGTCAGCCCCAGCATTTT. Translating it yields CASSDDRGAGQPQHF.

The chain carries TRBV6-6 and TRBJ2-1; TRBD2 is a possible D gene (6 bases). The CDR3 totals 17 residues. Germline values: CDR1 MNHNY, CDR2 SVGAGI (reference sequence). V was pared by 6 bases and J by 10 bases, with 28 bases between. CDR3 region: CASSPRERRGNPPEQFF. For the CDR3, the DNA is TGTGCCAGCAGCCCCCGGGAGCGGCGAGGGAACCCTCCCGAGCAGTTCTTC.